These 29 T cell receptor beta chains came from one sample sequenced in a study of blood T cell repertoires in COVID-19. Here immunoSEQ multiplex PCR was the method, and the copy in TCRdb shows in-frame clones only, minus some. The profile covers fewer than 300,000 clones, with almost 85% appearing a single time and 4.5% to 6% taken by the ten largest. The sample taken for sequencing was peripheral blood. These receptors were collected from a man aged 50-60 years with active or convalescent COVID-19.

In nucleotides, the CDR3 is TGTGCCAGTAAGCGGGACAATAGGGGGAAGTGGGAGACCCAGTACTTC. As protein: CASKRDNRGKWETQYF. J is TRBJ2-5 and V is TRBV19; TRBD2 might be the D (7 bases). V was shortened by 7 bases and J by 5 bases, with 23 bases between the two germline ends. The CDR3 extends over 16 amino acids. Germline assignment: CDR1 LNHDA and CDR2 SQIVND (reference sequence). The variable domain in full, completed from reference TRBV19 and TRBJ2-5, reads DGGITQSPKYLFRKEGQNVTLSCEQNLNHDAMYWYRQDPGQGLRLIYYSQIVNDFQKGDIAEGYSVSREKKESFPLTVTSAQKNPTAFYLCASKRDNRGKWETQYFGPGTRLLVL.

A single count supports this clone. The CDR3 coding sequence is TGTGCCAGCAGTGAAGGCTACTCAAATTCACCCCTCCACTTT. Protein sequence: CASSEGYSNSPLHF. This chain links TRBV6-1 with TRBJ1-6; D gene ambiguous. This CDR3 comprises 14 residues. Germline CDR1 is MNHNS and CDR2 is SASEGT. V dropped 1 base and J dropped 7 bases, with 8 bases sitting between them.

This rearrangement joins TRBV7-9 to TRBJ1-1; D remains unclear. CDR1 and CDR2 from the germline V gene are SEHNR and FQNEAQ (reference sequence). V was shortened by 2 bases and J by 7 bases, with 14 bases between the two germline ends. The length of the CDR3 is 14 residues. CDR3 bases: TGTGCCAGCAGCTTATCTCGGACTATCTATGAAGCTTTCTTT. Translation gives CASSLSRTIYEAFF.

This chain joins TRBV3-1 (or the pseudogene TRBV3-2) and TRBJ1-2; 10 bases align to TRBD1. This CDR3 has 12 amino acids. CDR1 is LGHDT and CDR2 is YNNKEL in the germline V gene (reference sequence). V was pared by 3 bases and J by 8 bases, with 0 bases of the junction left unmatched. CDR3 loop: CASSQGQGGYTF. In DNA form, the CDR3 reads TGTGCCAGCAGCCAGGGACAGGGGGGCTACACCTTC.

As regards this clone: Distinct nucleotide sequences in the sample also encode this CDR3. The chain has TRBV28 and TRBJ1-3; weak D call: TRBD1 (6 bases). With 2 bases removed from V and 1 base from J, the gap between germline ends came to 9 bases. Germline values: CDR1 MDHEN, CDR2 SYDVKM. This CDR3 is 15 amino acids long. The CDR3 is CASSLGGASGNTIYF. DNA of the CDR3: TGTGCCAGCAGTTTAGGGGGCGCTTCTGGAAACACCATATATTTT.

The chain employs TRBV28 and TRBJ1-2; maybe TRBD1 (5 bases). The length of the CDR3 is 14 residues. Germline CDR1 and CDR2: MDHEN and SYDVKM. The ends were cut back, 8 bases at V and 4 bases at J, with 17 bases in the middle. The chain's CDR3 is CASERGSGSYGYTF. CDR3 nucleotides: TGTGCCAGCGAACGGGGGTCAGGGAGCTATGGCTACACCTTC.

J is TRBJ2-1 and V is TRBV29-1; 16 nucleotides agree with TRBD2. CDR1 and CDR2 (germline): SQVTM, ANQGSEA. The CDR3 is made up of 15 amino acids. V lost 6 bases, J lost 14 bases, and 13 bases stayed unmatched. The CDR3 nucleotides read TGCAGCGTGGAGTCCTTCGGGACTAGCGGGAGGGCCAAGTTCTTC. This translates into CSVESFGTSGRAKFF.

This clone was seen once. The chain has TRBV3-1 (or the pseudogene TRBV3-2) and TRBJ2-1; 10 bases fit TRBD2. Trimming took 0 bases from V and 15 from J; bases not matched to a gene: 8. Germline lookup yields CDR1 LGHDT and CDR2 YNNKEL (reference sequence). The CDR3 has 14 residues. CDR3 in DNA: TGTGCCAGCAGCCAAGATGCACTAGCGGGATGGGTGTTCTTC. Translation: CASSQDALAGWVFF.

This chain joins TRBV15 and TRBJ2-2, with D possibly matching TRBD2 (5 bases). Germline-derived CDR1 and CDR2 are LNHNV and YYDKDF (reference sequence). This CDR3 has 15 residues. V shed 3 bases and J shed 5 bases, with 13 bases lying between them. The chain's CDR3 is CATSSAKSGTGELFF. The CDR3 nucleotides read TGTGCCACCAGCAGTGCCAAGTCGGGAACCGGGGAGCTGTTTTTT. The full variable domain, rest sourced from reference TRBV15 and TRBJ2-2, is DAMVIQNPRYQVTQFGKPVTLSCSQTLNHNVMYWYQQKSSQAPKLLFHYYDKDFNNEADTPDNFQSRRPNTSFCFLDIRSPGLGDTAMYLCATSSAKSGTGELFFGEGSRLTVL.

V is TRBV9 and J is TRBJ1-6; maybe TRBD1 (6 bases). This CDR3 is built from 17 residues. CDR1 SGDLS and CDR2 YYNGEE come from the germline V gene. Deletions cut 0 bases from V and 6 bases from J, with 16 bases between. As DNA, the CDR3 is TGTGCCAGCAGCGTAGCTGGGGGGGCGCAAAGTAATTCACCCCTCCACTTT. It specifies CASSVAGGAQSNSPLHF.

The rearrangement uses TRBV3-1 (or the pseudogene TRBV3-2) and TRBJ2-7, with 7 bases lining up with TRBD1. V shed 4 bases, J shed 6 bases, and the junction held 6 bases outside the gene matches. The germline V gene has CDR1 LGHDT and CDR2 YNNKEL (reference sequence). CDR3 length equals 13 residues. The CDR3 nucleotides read TGTGCCAGCAGCCTGTACAGGGGCGGCGAGCAGTACTTC. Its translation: CASSLYRGGEQYF.

The CDR3: CASSLTSHQDEQFF. Written as DNA, the CDR3 is TGTGCCAGCAGCTTAACTAGCCACCAGGATGAGCAGTTCTTC. V is TRBV11-2 and J is TRBJ2-1, with D perhaps TRBD2 (6 bases). The CDR3 extends over 14 amino acids. The ends were cut back, 2 bases at V and 8 bases at J, with 13 bases in the middle. The germline gives CDR1 SGHAT, CDR2 FQNNGV. The entire variable domain, with the rest obtained from reference TRBV11-2 and TRBJ2-1, is as follows: EAGVAQSPRYKIIEKRQSVAFWCNPISGHATLYWYQQILGQGPKLLIQFQNNGVVDDSQLPKDRFSAERLKGVDSTLKIQPAKLEDSAVYLCASSLTSHQDEQFFGPGTRLTVL.

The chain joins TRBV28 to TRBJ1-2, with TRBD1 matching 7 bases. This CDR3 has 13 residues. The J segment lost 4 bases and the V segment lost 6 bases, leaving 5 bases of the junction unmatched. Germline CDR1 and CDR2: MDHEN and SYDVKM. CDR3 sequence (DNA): TGTGCCAGCAGAGAACAGGGGAGCTATGGCTACACCTTC. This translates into CASREQGSYGYTF.

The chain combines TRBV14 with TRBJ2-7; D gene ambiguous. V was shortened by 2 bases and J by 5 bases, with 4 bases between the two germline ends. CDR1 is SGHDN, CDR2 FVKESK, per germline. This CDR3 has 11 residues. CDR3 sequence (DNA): TGTGCCAGCAGCCAATTAAACGAGCAGTACTTC. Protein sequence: CASSQLNEQYF.

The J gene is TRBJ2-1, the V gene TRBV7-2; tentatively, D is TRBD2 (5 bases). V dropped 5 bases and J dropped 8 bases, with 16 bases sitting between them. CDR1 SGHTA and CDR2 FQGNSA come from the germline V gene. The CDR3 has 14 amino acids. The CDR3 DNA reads TGTGCCAGCAGCCCCCGGGGTACCTGGGATGAGCAGTTCTTC. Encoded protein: CASSPRGTWDEQFF.

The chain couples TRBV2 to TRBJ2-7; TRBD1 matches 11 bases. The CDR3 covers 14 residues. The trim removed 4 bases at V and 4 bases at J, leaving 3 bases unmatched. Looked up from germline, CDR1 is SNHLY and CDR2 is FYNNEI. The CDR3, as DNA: TGTGCCAGCAGTGCCGGGACAGGGGGATACGAGCAGTACTTC. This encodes CASSAGTGGYEQYF.

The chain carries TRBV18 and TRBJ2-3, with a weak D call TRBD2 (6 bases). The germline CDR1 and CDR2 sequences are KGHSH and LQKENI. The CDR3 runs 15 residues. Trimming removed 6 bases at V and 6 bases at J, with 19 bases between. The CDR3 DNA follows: TGTGCCAGCTCCCCCCCACCGCGGGGCTGGGATACGCAGTATTTT. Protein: CASSPPPRGWDTQYF. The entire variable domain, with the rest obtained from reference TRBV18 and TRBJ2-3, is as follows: NAGVMQNPRHLVRRRGQEARLRCSPMKGHSHVYWYRQLPEEGLKFMVYLQKENIIDESGMPKERFSAEFPKEGPSILRIQQVVRGDSAAYFCASSPPPRGWDTQYFGPGTRLTVL.

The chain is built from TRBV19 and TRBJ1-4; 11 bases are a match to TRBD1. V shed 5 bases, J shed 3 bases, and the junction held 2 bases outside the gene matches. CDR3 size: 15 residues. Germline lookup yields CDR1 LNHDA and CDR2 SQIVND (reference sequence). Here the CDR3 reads CASSLGQGANEKLFF. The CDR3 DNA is TGTGCCAGTAGTTTGGGACAGGGGGCTAATGAAAAACTGTTTTTT. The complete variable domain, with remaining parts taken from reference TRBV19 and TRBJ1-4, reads DGGITQSPKYLFRKEGQNVTLSCEQNLNHDAMYWYRQDPGQGLRLIYYSQIVNDFQKGDIAEGYSVSREKKESFPLTVTSAQKNPTAFYLCASSLGQGANEKLFFGSGTQLSVL.

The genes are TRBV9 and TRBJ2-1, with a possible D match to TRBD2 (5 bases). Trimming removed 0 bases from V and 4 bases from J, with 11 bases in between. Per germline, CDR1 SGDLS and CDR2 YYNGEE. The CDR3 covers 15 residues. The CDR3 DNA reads TGTGCCAGCAGCGTAGAAGGGAGCGAATACAATGAGCAGTTCTTC. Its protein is CASSVEGSEYNEQFF.

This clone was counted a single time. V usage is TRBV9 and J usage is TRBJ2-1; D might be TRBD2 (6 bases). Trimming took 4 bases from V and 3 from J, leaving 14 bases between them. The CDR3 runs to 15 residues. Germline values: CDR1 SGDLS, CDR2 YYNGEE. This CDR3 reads CASSPTGTLYNEQFF. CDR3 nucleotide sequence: TGTGCCAGCAGCCCCACCGGGACTCTCTACAATGAGCAGTTCTTC.

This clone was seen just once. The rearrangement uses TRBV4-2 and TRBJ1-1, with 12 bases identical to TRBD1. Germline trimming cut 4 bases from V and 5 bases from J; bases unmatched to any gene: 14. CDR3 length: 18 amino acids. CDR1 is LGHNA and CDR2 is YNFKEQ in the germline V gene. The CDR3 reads CASSPSPGTGGAWTEAFF. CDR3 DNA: TGTGCCAGCAGCCCGTCCCCCGGGACAGGGGGCGCCTGGACTGAAGCTTTCTTT.

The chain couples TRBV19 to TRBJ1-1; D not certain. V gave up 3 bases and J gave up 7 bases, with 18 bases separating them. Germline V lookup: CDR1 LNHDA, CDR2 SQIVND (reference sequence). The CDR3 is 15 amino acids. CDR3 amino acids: CASSIGRVPNLEAFF. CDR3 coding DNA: TGTGCCAGTAGTATTGGGAGGGTTCCCAACCTTGAAGCTTTCTTT.

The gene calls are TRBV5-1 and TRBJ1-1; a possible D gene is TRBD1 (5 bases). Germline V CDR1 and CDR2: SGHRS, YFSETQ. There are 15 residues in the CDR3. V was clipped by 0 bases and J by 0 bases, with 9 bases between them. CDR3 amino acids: CASSLDRFMNTEAFF. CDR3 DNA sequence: TGCGCCAGCAGCTTGGACAGGTTCATGAACACTGAAGCTTTCTTT.

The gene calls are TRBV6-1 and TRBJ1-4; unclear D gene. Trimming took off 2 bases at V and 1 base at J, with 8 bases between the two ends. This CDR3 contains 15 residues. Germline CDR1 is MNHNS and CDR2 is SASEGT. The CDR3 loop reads CASSEFRGTNEKLFF. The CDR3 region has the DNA TGTGCCAGCAGTGAATTTCGGGGAACTAATGAAAAACTGTTTTTT.

The CDR3 region is CASSMAGGVAGELFF. For the CDR3, the DNA is TGTGCCAGTAGTATGGCGGGAGGGGTTGCCGGGGAGCTGTTTTTT. The V and J genes are TRBV19 and TRBJ2-2; 9 nucleotides match TRBD2. CDR3 length: 15 residues. The V segment lost 3 bases and the J segment 6 bases; nucleotides outside the gene matches: 5. Germline V gene data show CDR1 as LNHDA and CDR2 as SQIVND (reference sequence).

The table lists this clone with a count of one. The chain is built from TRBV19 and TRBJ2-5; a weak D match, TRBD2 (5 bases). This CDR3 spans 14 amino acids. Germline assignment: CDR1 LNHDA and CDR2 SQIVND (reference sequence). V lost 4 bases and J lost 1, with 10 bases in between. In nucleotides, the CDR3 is TGTGCCAGTAGTAGGAGGCAGACCCAAGAGACCCAGTACTTC. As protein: CASSRRQTQETQYF.

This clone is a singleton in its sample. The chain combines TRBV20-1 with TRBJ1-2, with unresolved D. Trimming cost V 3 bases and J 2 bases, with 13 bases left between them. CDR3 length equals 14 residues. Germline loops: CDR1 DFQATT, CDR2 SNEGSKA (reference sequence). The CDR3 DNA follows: TGCAGTGCTAGTATCGAGGGAGGGAACTATGGCTACACCTTC. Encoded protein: CSASIEGGNYGYTF.

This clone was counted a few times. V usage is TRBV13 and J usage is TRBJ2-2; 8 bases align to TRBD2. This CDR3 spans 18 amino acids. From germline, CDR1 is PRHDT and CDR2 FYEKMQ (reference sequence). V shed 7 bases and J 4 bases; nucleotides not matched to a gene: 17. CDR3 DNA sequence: TGTGCCAGCAACGGAGCGGGAGCCACGGTGGGGAGCACCGGGGAGCTGTTTTTT. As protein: CASNGAGATVGSTGELFF.

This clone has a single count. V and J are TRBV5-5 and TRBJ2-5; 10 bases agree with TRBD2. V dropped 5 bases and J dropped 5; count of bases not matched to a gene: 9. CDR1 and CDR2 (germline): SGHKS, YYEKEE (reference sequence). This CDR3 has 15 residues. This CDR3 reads CASRPSGRDGETQYF. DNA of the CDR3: TGTGCCAGCAGACCGAGCGGGAGGGACGGCGAGACCCAGTACTTC.